These 24 T cell receptor beta chains originate from one sample sequenced in a study of T-cell reconstitution after alpha-beta-depleted transplantation in children. Construction of the TCRbeta library involved unique molecular identifiers. TCRdb called the PCR reads again in MiXCR, with one record for every CDR3 protein. The sample carries about 280,000 distinct CDR3 sequences, around a tenth recorded once. This sample comprised peripheral blood, obtained 180 days after TCRalphabeta/CD19-depleted stem cell transplant. The receptors derive from a male patient aged 2 to 9 who had a stem cell transplant for chronic granulomatous disease, so the T cells may come from the graft donor.

The sample holds many counts of this clonotype. The V call is TRBV5-1, the J call TRBJ2-1; a possible D gene is TRBD2 (5 bases). Germline values: CDR1 SGHRS, CDR2 YFSETQ. V lost 0 bases, J lost 10 bases, and 11 bases lay in between. This CDR3 has 13 amino acids. CDR3 amino acids: CASSLVVAREQFF. CDR3 DNA sequence: TGCGCCAGCAGCTTGGTGGTAGCGAGAGAGCAGTTCTTC.

This clonotype was found many times. V usage is TRBV6-5 and J usage is TRBJ2-7, with TRBD1 matching over 7 bases. Trimming took 5 bases from V and 2 from J; bases not matched to a gene: 6. Per the germline V gene, CDR1 is MNHEY and CDR2 is SVGAGI. The CDR3 loop spans 14 amino acids. The CDR3 DNA reads TGTGCCAGCAGTCCCCGGACAGGAGCCTACGAGCAGTACTTC. Translated: CASSPRTGAYEQYF.

The table lists this clonotype with many counts. The chain recombines TRBV11-2 with TRBJ1-2; possible D gene TRBD1, 5 bases. Trimming took 8 bases from V and 0 from J, leaving 16 bases between them. The germline V gene encodes CDR1 SGHAT and CDR2 FQNNGV. This CDR3 has 15 amino acids. The CDR3 loop is CASHAFGGTNYGYTF. The DNA for the CDR3 is TGTGCCAGCCATGCCTTCGGGGGAACTAACTATGGCTACACCTTC.

This clonotype was detected many times. The rearrangement uses TRBV18 and TRBJ1-3; D is ambiguous. V was pared by 3 bases and J by 0 bases, with 6 bases between. Germline CDR1 KGHSH, CDR2 LQKENI. This CDR3 has 14 amino acids. The CDR3 loop reads CASSPIGSGNTIYF. CDR3 in DNA: TGTGCCAGCTCACCGATCGGCTCTGGAAACACCATATATTTT.

This clonotype has a count of ten or more. This chain joins TRBV20-1 and TRBJ1-1; D uncertain. Trimming left V 1 base short and J 2 bases short, with 2 bases between. Germline V gene sequence: CDR1 DFQATT, CDR2 SNEGSKA (reference sequence). CDR3 length: 11 residues. The CDR3 protein is CSARGNTEAFF. The CDR3, as DNA: TGCAGTGCTAGAGGAAACACTGAAGCTTTCTTT.

Concerning this clonotype itself: This could be a read error, since a much larger clone is one nucleotide away. V is TRBV7-2 and J is TRBJ2-3; no clear D gene. The CDR3 has 16 residues. In germline, CDR1 is SGHTA, CDR2 FQGNSA. The CDR3, as DNA: TGTGCCAGCAGCTTAGTGTCCCCCATGCTAGGAGATAAGCAGTATTTT. This codes for CASSLVSPMLGDKQYF.

In its sample, this clonotype was seen many times. This sequence joins TRBV6-2 or TRBV6-3 and TRBJ2-7; D unresolved. With 4 bases removed from V and 4 bases from J, the gap between germline ends came to 8 bases. Germline assignment: CDR1 MNHEY and CDR2 SVGEGT. The CDR3 runs to 12 residues. CDR3 sequence: CASSSSIYEQYF. CDR3 nucleotide sequence: TGTGCCAGCAGTTCATCCATATACGAGCAGTACTTC.

In the case of this clonotype: One base away lies a much larger clone, so this may be a sequencing read error. The J gene is TRBJ1-1, the V gene TRBV11-2; D is perhaps TRBD1 (6 bases). The CDR3 has 15 amino acids. Germline V gene sequence: CDR1 SGHAT, CDR2 FQNNGV. V lost 2 bases to trimming and J lost 1 base, with 11 bases between them. CDR3 nucleotide sequence: TGTGCCAGCAGCTTAATAGGGACACGGAACACTGAAGCTTTCTTT. The encoded protein is CASSLIGTRNTEAFF.

The sample holds many counts of this clonotype. Here the CDR3 DNA reads TGTGCCAGCAGTACCTATTCAGACAGGGGCTATGGCTACACCTTC. As protein: CASSTYSDRGYGYTF. The V gene is TRBV6-1, the J gene TRBJ1-2; 8 nucleotides align to TRBD1. This CDR3 is 15 amino acids long. Germline V CDR1 and CDR2: MNHNS, SASEGT. V shed 5 bases, J shed 4 bases, and the junction held 9 bases outside the gene matches.

Ten or more counts support this clonotype. The chain recombines TRBV15 with TRBJ1-1; weak D call: TRBD1 (5 bases). V dropped 6 bases and J dropped 5 bases, with 7 bases sitting between them. Looked up from germline, CDR1 is LNHNV and CDR2 is YYDKDF (reference sequence). The CDR3 has 11 amino acids. CDR3 in DNA: TGTGCCACCAGGGACAAAACTGAAGCTTTCTTT. As protein: CATRDKTEAFF. Variable domain in full (rest from reference TRBV15 and TRBJ1-1): DAMVIQNPRYQVTQFGKPVTLSCSQTLNHNVMYWYQQKSSQAPKLLFHYYDKDFNNEADTPDNFQSRRPNTSFCFLDIRSPGLGDTAMYLCATRDKTEAFFGQGTRLTVV.

Many counts were recorded for this clonotype. The chain links TRBV19 to TRBJ2-3; D uncertain. V lost 3 bases to trimming and J lost 7 bases, with 17 bases between them. The CDR3 totals 15 residues. CDR1 and CDR2 (germline): LNHDA, SQIVND (reference sequence). CDR3 in amino acids: CASSIGSFPLNTQYF. The CDR3 bases are TGTGCCAGTAGTATTGGAAGCTTCCCCTTGAATACGCAGTATTTT. The full variable domain, in which reference TRBV19 and TRBJ2-3 provide the parts outside the CDR3, is DGGITQSPKYLFRKEGQNVTLSCEQNLNHDAMYWYRQDPGQGLRLIYYSQIVNDFQKGDIAEGYSVSREKKESFPLTVTSAQKNPTAFYLCASSIGSFPLNTQYFGPGTRLTVL.

With respect to this clonotype: A much larger clone differs from this one at a single base, so this may be a read error. As the CDR3 is not closed by the conserved phenylalanine or tryptophan, this likely results from a read error. The chain couples TRBV28 to TRBJ2-7, with 11 bases that match TRBD1. This CDR3 has 15 amino acids. V gave up 4 bases and J gave up 8 bases; unmatched junction bases: 10. CDR1 and CDR2 from the germline V gene are MDHEN and SYDVKM. CDR3 coding DNA: TGTGCCAGCAGTTCCCCCGGGACAGGGGGTCCCAAGCAGTACATC. Translating gives CASSSPGTGGPKQYI.

This sequence joins TRBV20-1 and TRBJ2-7, with D possibly being TRBD1 (5 bases). This CDR3 comprises 12 residues. Trimming removed 5 bases at V and 2 bases at J, with 10 bases between. The germline gives CDR1 DFQATT, CDR2 SNEGSKA (reference sequence). The CDR3 loop reads CSAADRPYEQYF. The CDR3 nucleotides are TGCAGTGCTGCTGACAGACCCTACGAGCAGTACTTC.

This clonotype occurred many times. V and J are TRBV7-2 and TRBJ1-4; no clear D gene. The CDR3 is 15 residues long. CDR1 and CDR2 from the germline V gene are SGHTA and FQGNSA. V lost 4 bases, J lost 0 bases, and 9 bases lay in between. CDR3 sequence reads: CASSSATATNEKLFF. Written as DNA, the CDR3 is TGTGCCAGCAGCTCGGCAACTGCAACTAATGAAAAACTGTTTTTT. Full variable domain (outside the CDR3, taken from reference TRBV7-2 and TRBJ1-4): GAGVSQSPSNKVTEKGKDVELRCDPISGHTALYWYRQSLGQGLEFLIYFQGNSAPDKSGLPSDRFSAERTGGSVSTLTIQRTQQEDSAVYLCASSSATATNEKLFFGSGTQLSVL.

This clonotype was found once. With a much larger clone just one base away, this may be a read error. The rearrangement links TRBV12-3 or TRBV12-4 to TRBJ1-3; 7 nucleotides agree with TRBD1. Germline trimming cut 5 bases from V and 2 bases from J; bases unmatched to any gene: 9. The CDR3 spans 16 residues. CDR3 sequence (DNA): TGTGCCAGCAGTCCAACGATAGGGGGCCCTGGAAACACCATATATTTT. Its translation: CASSPTIGGPGNTIYF.

Concerning this clonotype itself: A much larger clone differs from this one at a single base, so this may be a read error. This chain links TRBV11-2 with TRBJ2-7; 7 nucleotides agree with TRBD2. The V gene's germline CDR1 is SGHAT and CDR2 FQNNGV. The CDR3 runs 15 residues. DNA of the CDR3: TGTGGCAGCAGCTACCAATCGGGACTAATCTACGAGCAGTACTTC. This sequence encodes CGSSYQSGLIYEQYF.

This clonotype was recorded many times. The chain combines TRBV14 with TRBJ2-5; D may correspond to TRBD1 or TRBD2 (5 bases each). Germline assignment: CDR1 SGHDN and CDR2 FVKESK. V was trimmed by 1 base and J by 2 bases, leaving 20 bases between them. This CDR3 is 18 amino acids long. CDR3 coding DNA: TGTGCCAGCAGCCAAGGGATATACACGGGACGAAGACAAGAGACCCAGTACTTC. Translated, it gives CASSQGIYTGRRQETQYF.

The sample holds many counts of this clonotype. The chain couples TRBV20-1 to TRBJ2-4; D call uncertain. The length of the CDR3 is 14 residues. Trimming stripped 4 bases from V and 0 bases from J, with 10 bases between. The germline V gene encodes CDR1 DFQATT and CDR2 SNEGSKA (reference sequence). The CDR3 loop is CSANSYLAKNIQYF. Here the CDR3 DNA reads TGCAGTGCTAACAGCTACTTAGCCAAAAACATTCAGTACTTC.

This clonotype was seen repeatedly, ten times or more. The CDR3 here is CATSRDLLGEQFF. CDR3 nucleotide sequence: TGTGCCACCAGCAGAGATCTGTTGGGTGAGCAGTTCTTC. This chain joins TRBV15 and TRBJ2-1; D gene ambiguous. Per germline, CDR1 LNHNV and CDR2 YYDKDF (reference sequence). The V end lost 0 bases, the J end lost 9 bases, and 9 bases lay between the germline ends. The CDR3 runs to 13 residues.

Many counts were recorded for this clonotype. The chain links TRBV29-1 to TRBJ2-5; a possible D gene is TRBD1 (6 bases). Germline V lookup: CDR1 SQVTM, CDR2 ANQGSEA. This CDR3 is built from 12 residues. Trimming pared 7 bases from V and 2 bases from J, leaving 11 bases between. DNA for the CDR3: TGCAGCGCAGGGGTCGAACAAGAGACCCAGTACTTC. Its translation is CSAGVEQETQYF.

This clonotype has a count of ten or more. The rearrangement joins TRBV10-3 to TRBJ2-3, with D unclear. Germline CDR1 ENHRY, CDR2 SYGVKD. CDR3 length: 16 amino acids. V shed 0 bases and J shed 1 base, with 11 bases lying between them. The CDR3 DNA reads TGTGCCATCAGTGAGTCGACTGAACGACGCACAGATACGCAGTATTTT. Translating gives CAISESTERRTDTQYF.

This clonotype was seen many times. The genes are TRBV11-2 and TRBJ2-5; 9 bases map to TRBD1. This CDR3 comprises 15 residues. Germline trimming cut 6 bases from V and 2 bases from J; bases unmatched to any gene: 7. Germline CDR1 reads SGHAT; CDR2 reads FQNNGV. The chain's CDR3 is CASRPGTGPQETQYF. The CDR3 region has the DNA TGTGCCAGCAGGCCCGGGACAGGGCCGCAAGAGACCCAGTACTTC.

This clonotype has a count of ten or more. The rearrangement joins TRBV7-9 to TRBJ2-5, with 7 bases matching TRBD2. The CDR3 is made up of 16 amino acids. Unmatched junction bases numbered 7, after V lost 0 bases and J lost 3 bases. Germline values: CDR1 SEHNR, CDR2 FQNEAQ (reference sequence). In nucleotides, the CDR3 is TGTGCCAGCAGCTTAGCTGCGGGGGTGAAAGAAGAGACCCAGTACTTC. This gives the protein CASSLAAGVKEETQYF.

At least ten counts were recorded for this clonotype. The chain recombines TRBV5-6 with TRBJ1-4; 9 nucleotides agree with TRBD1. Germline trimming cut 0 bases from V and 7 bases from J; bases unmatched to any gene: 7. In germline, CDR1 is SGHDT, CDR2 YYEEEE. This CDR3 region has 16 residues. The DNA of the CDR3 is TGTGCCAGCAGCTTGGAAGGCGCGACAGGGGGTGAAAAACTGTTTTTT. Protein product: CASSLEGATGGEKLFF.